The 27 T cell receptor beta chains presented below share a single source sample, sequenced in a study of blood T cell repertoires in COVID-19 (dated by TCRdb to the early 2020s). The library was generated by the immunoSEQ multiplex PCR assay. Drawn from immuneACCESS, this table holds only the in-frame rearrangements with V and J called that TCRdb kept. Clones are partly lost; checked studies trace under half to an unresolved V gene and leave the rest unexplained. The sample table contains some 140,000 clones; only one count was recorded for under 85% of them. The top ten hold over 0.55% of the sample. Sequencing used peripheral blood. Receptors originate from a man between 60 and 70 years old with COVID-19, enrolled during active disease.

V is TRBV12-3 or TRBV12-4 and J is TRBJ1-4; 10 nucleotides line up with TRBD1. Germline trimming cut 7 bases from V and 11 bases from J; bases unmatched to any gene: 7. This CDR3 contains 13 residues. CDR3 amino acids: CASKRQGAEKLFF. As DNA, the CDR3 is TGTGCCAGCAAAAGACAGGGGGCGGAGAAACTGTTTTTT.

This clone appeared a few times. This chain connects TRBV4-1 to TRBJ2-6; tentatively, D is TRBD1 (6 bases). CDR3 size: 16 residues. The ends were cut back, 5 bases at V and 0 bases at J, with 11 bases in the middle. Per the germline V gene, CDR1 is MGHRA and CDR2 is YSYEKL. The CDR3 loop reads CASSTPTGSGANVLTF. The CDR3 region has the DNA TGCGCCAGCAGCACCCCGACAGGCTCTGGGGCCAACGTCCTGACTTTC.

The chain carries TRBV10-3 and TRBJ1-6, with 9 bases fitting TRBD1. Trimming removed 6 bases from V and 6 bases from J; junction bases left unmatched: 6. This CDR3 comprises 15 residues. Germline V gene data show CDR1 as ENHRY and CDR2 as SYGVKD. The CDR3 nucleotides are TGTGCCATCAGGGATGCGGGACAGGGTAATTCACCCCTCCACTTT. Residues: CAIRDAGQGNSPLHF.

The chain employs TRBV5-1 and TRBJ1-3; the D gene is possibly TRBD1 (5 bases). CDR1 is SGHRS, CDR2 YFSETQ, per germline. This CDR3 contains 15 residues. V was shortened by 5 bases and J by 0 bases, with 12 bases between the two germline ends. This CDR3 reads CASRTDSRSGNTIYF. Here the CDR3 DNA reads TGCGCCAGCAGGACAGACAGCCGCTCTGGAAACACCATATATTTT.

The genes are TRBV7-2 and TRBJ1-6; D unresolved. This CDR3 is 16 amino acids long. Germline V gene sequence: CDR1 SGHTA, CDR2 FQGNSA. With 4 bases removed from V and 0 bases from J, the gap between germline ends came to 10 bases. The CDR3 region is CASSSRRSSYNSPLHF. The CDR3 DNA reads TGTGCCAGCAGCTCTCGCAGAAGCTCCTATAATTCACCCCTCCACTTT.

The V and J genes are TRBV14 and TRBJ1-1; D is unclear. CDR3 size: 15 residues. The germline V and J ends were trimmed by 0 bases and 6 bases, with 14 bases remaining between them. Per germline, CDR1 SGHDN and CDR2 FVKESK. The CDR3 DNA sequence: TGTGCCAGCAGCCAAGATCTTTCGAGGGCCCCTGAAGCTTTCTTT. It codes for CASSQDLSRAPEAFF.

The gene calls are TRBV29-1 and TRBJ2-5, with 8 nucleotides matching TRBD1. The ends lost 5 bases at V and 6 bases at J; junction bases unmatched: 8. CDR3 size: 13 residues. Per the germline V gene, CDR1 is SQVTM and CDR2 is ANQGSEA. The CDR3 reads CSVQEQGAKTQYF. In nucleotides, the CDR3 is TGCAGCGTTCAGGAGCAGGGGGCTAAGACCCAGTACTTC.

This clone is a singleton in its sample. The chain is built from TRBV7-2 and TRBJ1-1; D is unresolved. The CDR3 has 16 residues. Germline V lookup: CDR1 SGHTA, CDR2 FQGNSA. The V and J ends lost 3 bases and 1 base respectively, with 15 bases between them. The DNA of the CDR3 is TGTGCCAGCAGCTTGGGTGTTAGCTTCGGGAACACTGAAGCTTTCTTT. Protein product: CASSLGVSFGNTEAFF.

The chain uses TRBV25-1 and TRBJ1-2; D gene uncertain. The CDR3 consists of 14 residues. V gave up 2 bases and J gave up 4 bases, with 11 bases separating them. CDR1 and CDR2 (germline): MGHDK, SYGVNS. The CDR3 protein is CASSETIQSYGYTF. CDR3 nucleotides: TGTGCCAGCAGTGAAACTATCCAAAGCTATGGCTACACCTTC.

This chain uses TRBV7-9 with TRBJ2-1; D gene unclear. Germline-derived CDR1 and CDR2 are SEHNR and FQNEAQ (reference sequence). Deletions cut 5 bases from V and 13 bases from J, with 18 bases between. The length of the CDR3 is 13 residues. The CDR3 loop reads CASSPLGSNQQFF. CDR3 bases: TGTGCCAGCAGCCCCCTCGGGTCTAACCAACAGTTCTTC.

This clone was detected only once. V usage is TRBV7-8 and J usage is TRBJ2-7; D possibly corresponds to TRBD1 (8 bases). CDR3 length: 14 amino acids. The germline V and J ends were trimmed by 7 bases and 3 bases, with 16 bases remaining between them. Germline V lookup: CDR1 SGHVS, CDR2 FQNEAQ. CDR3 residues: CASNDRGGGYEQYF. Here the CDR3 DNA reads TGTGCCAGCAATGACAGGGGAGGGGGCTACGAGCAGTACTTC.

The chain links TRBV29-1 to TRBJ1-1, with a tentative D call TRBD1 (5 bases). The germline gives CDR1 SQVTM, CDR2 ANQGSEA. Trimming took 6 bases from V and 4 from J, leaving 12 bases between them. This CDR3 comprises 12 residues. The CDR3 loop is CSVAGYGTEAFF. CDR3 DNA sequence: TGCAGCGTGGCAGGGTATGGCACTGAAGCTTTCTTT. The variable domain in full, completed from reference TRBV29-1 and TRBJ1-1, reads SAVISQKPSRDICQRGTSLTIQCQVDSQVTMMFWYRQQPGQSLTLIATANQGSEATYESGFVIDKFPISRPNLTFSTLTVSNMSPEDSSIYLCSVAGYGTEAFFGQGTRLTVV.

The chain links TRBV7-9 to TRBJ1-5, with D possibly matching TRBD1 (6 bases). Germline values: CDR1 SEHNR, CDR2 FQNEAQ (reference sequence). CDR3 length: 16 residues. The ends were cut back, 1 base at V and 0 bases at J, with 10 bases in the middle. CDR3 sequence (DNA): TGTGCCAGCAGCTTAGGGACAGTCAATAGCAATCAGCCCCAGCATTTT. It encodes CASSLGTVNSNQPQHF.

This sequence joins TRBV7-6 and TRBJ2-2, with D maybe TRBD2 (5 bases). Trimming removed 4 bases at V and 4 bases at J, with 10 bases between. Germline CDR1 is SGHVS and CDR2 is FNYEAQ. The CDR3 consists of 14 residues. The chain's CDR3 is CASSSEEITGELFF. As DNA, the CDR3 is TGTGCCAGCAGCTCGGAGGAGATCACCGGGGAGCTGTTTTTT. The full variable domain, its missing parts supplied by reference TRBV7-6 and TRBJ2-2, is GAGVSQSPRYKVTKRGQDVALRCDPISGHVSLYWYRQALGQGPEFLTYFNYEAQQDKSGLPNDRFSAERPEGSISTLTIQRTEQRDSAMYRCASSSEEITGELFFGEGSRLTVL.

The V and J genes are TRBV10-3 and TRBJ1-3, with TRBD1 as a possible D gene (6 bases). V lost 11 bases, J lost 8 bases, and 16 bases lay in between. From germline, CDR1 is ENHRY and CDR2 SYGVKD. The CDR3 runs 12 residues. The CDR3 sequence: CAVGAGVDTIYF. The CDR3, as DNA: TGTGCCGTCGGGGCAGGGGTGGACACCATATATTTT.

The chain recombines TRBV7-2 with TRBJ2-5; TRBD2 agrees at 15 bases. J was trimmed by 5 bases and V by 1 base; bases with no gene match: 8. Per germline, CDR1 SGHTA and CDR2 FQGNSA. The CDR3 has 18 residues. The CDR3 DNA follows: TGTGCCAGCAGCTTAGGGACTAGCGGGAGGGGAGTTTTGGAGACCCAGTACTTC. Translation gives CASSLGTSGRGVLETQYF. Drawing the rest from reference TRBV7-2 and TRBJ2-5, the complete variable domain is GAGVSQSPSNKVTEKGKDVELRCDPISGHTALYWYRQSLGQGLEFLIYFQGNSAPDKSGLPSDRFSAERTGGSVSTLTIQRTQQEDSAVYLCASSLGTSGRGVLETQYFGPGTRLLVL.

V usage is TRBV29-1 and J usage is TRBJ2-7; possibly TRBD2 for D (6 bases). V lost 8 bases and J 1 base, leaving 15 bases between the germline ends. This CDR3 has 13 residues. CDR1 is SQVTM, CDR2 ANQGSEA, per germline. CDR3 residues: CSYQDGGSYEQYF. CDR3 bases: TGCAGCTATCAGGACGGGGGTTCCTACGAGCAGTACTTC.

V and J are TRBV3-1 (or the pseudogene TRBV3-2) and TRBJ1-1; 7 bases are shared with TRBD1. This CDR3 spans 14 amino acids. Germline-derived CDR1 and CDR2 are LGHDT and YNNKEL (reference sequence). Trimming removed 3 bases from V and 3 bases from J; junction bases left unmatched: 4. The CDR3 bases are TGTGCCAGCAGCCACGGGACAGTTTACACTGAAGCTTTCTTT. This sequence encodes CASSHGTVYTEAFF.

The sample holds a few counts of this clone. The gene calls are TRBV7-9 and TRBJ2-5; a possible D gene is TRBD1 (6 bases). V lost 4 bases, J lost 5 bases, and 14 bases lay in between. In germline, CDR1 is SEHNR, CDR2 FQNEAQ (reference sequence). The length of the CDR3 is 14 residues. CDR3 sequence reads: CASSSRTAAETQYF. In DNA, the CDR3 is TGTGCCAGCAGCTCGAGGACAGCGGCTGAGACCCAGTACTTC.

The rearrangement uses TRBV6-5 and TRBJ2-1, with D possibly matching TRBD2 (7 bases). V was shortened by 4 bases and J by 6 bases, with 19 bases between the two germline ends. Germline assignment: CDR1 MNHEY and CDR2 SVGAGI. The CDR3 has 16 amino acids. The CDR3 DNA reads as TGTGCCAGCAGTTCCCAGGGGCCCAGCGGGGTCAATGAGCAGTTCTTC. Protein sequence: CASSSQGPSGVNEQFF.

The chain recombines TRBV6-5 with TRBJ2-2; weak D call: TRBD1 (6 bases). Germline CDR1 and CDR2: MNHEY and SVGAGI. V lost 6 bases, J lost 1 base, and 12 bases lay in between. This CDR3 has 15 residues. The CDR3 DNA follows: TGTGCCAGCAGCGCTCGCAGGGGGAACACCGGGGAGCTGTTTTTT. It yields the protein CASSARRGNTGELFF.

The DNA for the CDR3 is TGTGCCAGCAGTCTTGGGACAGTGAACACCGGGGAGCTGTTTTTT. This gives the protein CASSLGTVNTGELFF. V and J are TRBV27 and TRBJ2-2, with 7 bases that match TRBD1. J was trimmed by 1 base and V by 5 bases; bases with no gene match: 4. Germline V gene data show CDR1 as MNHEY and CDR2 as SMNVEV (reference sequence). This CDR3 region has 15 residues.

This sequence joins TRBV5-6 and TRBJ1-4, with D possibly being TRBD1 (5 bases). The CDR3 contains 15 residues. Trimming cost V 5 bases and J 7 bases, with 18 bases left between them. Germline CDR1 SGHDT, CDR2 YYEEEE. The CDR3 sequence is CASSPRDSWGEKLFF. Written as DNA, the CDR3 is TGTGCCAGCAGTCCAAGGGACTCCTGGGGTGAAAAACTGTTTTTT.

The V call is TRBV2, the J call TRBJ2-2; TRBD1 agrees at 7 bases. The CDR3 has 18 amino acids. Trimming removed 0 bases from V and 7 bases from J; junction bases left unmatched: 14. Germline V gene data show CDR1 as SNHLY and CDR2 as FYNNEI. In DNA form, the CDR3 reads TGTGCCAGCAGTGAAGCTCGAAGGGACAGCCGCAAGTACGGGGAGCTGTTTTTT. Its translation: CASSEARRDSRKYGELFF.

The chain is built from TRBV21-1 and TRBJ2-7; the D call in the table, TRBD1, was not verified against the DNA. TRBV21-1 is classified as a pseudogene. The CDR3 extends over 17 amino acids. DNA of the CDR3: TGTGCCAGCAGCAAACAAGGACAGGGGAGAAGCTCCTACGAGCAGTACTTC. Translating it yields CASSKQGQGRSSYEQYF.

This chain connects TRBV27 to TRBJ1-4; D possibly corresponds to TRBD1 (6 bases). V lost 5 bases, J lost 4 bases, and 11 bases lay in between. From germline, CDR1 is MNHEY and CDR2 SMNVEV (reference sequence). The CDR3 runs to 14 residues. In DNA, the CDR3 is TGTGCCAGCAGTGGGGGACACCTTAATGAAAAACTGTTTTTT. Residues: CASSGGHLNEKLFF.

The gene calls are TRBV4-1 and TRBJ2-3, with TRBD2 matching 11 bases. The CDR3 is 18 residues long. Germline trimming cut 6 bases from V and 0 bases from J; bases unmatched to any gene: 11. CDR1 is MGHRA and CDR2 is YSYEKL in the germline V gene. CDR3 in amino acids: CASRQGTSGAPSTDTQYF. DNA of the CDR3: TGCGCCAGCAGACAGGGGACTAGCGGAGCCCCTAGCACAGATACGCAGTATTTT.